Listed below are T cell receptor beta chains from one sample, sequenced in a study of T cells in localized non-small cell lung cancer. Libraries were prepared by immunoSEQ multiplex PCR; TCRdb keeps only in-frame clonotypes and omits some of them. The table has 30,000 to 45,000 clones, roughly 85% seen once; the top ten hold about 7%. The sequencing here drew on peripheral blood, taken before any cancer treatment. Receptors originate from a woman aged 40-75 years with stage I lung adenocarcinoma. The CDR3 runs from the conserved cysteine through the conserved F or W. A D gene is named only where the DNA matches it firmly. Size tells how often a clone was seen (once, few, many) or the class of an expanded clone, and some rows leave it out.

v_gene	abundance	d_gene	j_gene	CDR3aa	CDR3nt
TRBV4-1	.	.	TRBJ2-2	CASSHRNTGELFF	TGCGCCAGCAGCCACAGGAACACCGGGGAGCTGTTTTTT
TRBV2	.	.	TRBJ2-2	CASSGGNTGELFF	TGTGCCAGCAGTGGGGGGAACACCGGGGAGCTGTTTTTT
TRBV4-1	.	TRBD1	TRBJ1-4	CASSHAPDRGGEKLFF	TGCGCCAGCAGCCACGCCCCCGACAGGGGGGGTGAAAAACTGTTTTTT
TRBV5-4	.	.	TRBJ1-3	CASSARTDFGNTIYF	TGTGCCAGCAGCGCAAGGACAGACTTTGGAAACACCATATATTTT
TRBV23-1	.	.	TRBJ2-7	CASSQSIRASYEQYF	TGCGCCAGCAGTCAATCGATCAGGGCCTCCTACGAGCAGTACTTC
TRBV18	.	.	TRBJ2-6	CASSPLGQMSRSGANVLTF	TGTGCCAGCTCACCACTGGGGCAGATGAGTAGATCTGGGGCCAACGTCCTGACTTTC
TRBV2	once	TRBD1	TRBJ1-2	CASDFTGEGGGYTF	TGTGCCAGCGACTTTACAGGGGAGGGAGGAGGCTACACCTTC
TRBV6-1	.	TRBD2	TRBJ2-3	CASSDSGNLDTQYF	TGTGCCAGCAGTGATAGCGGGAACTTAGATACGCAGTATTTT
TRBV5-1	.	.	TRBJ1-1	CASSGVTGKSGEAFF	TGCGCCAGCAGCGGGGTTACGGGGAAGAGTGGTGAAGCTTTCTTT
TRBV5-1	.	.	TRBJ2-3	CASSLVGGSGDTQYF	TGCGCCAGCAGCTTGGTTGGGGGGTCCGGAGATACGCAGTATTTT
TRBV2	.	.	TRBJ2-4	CASSPSAGYSKNIQYF	TGTGCCAGCAGTCCCAGCGCGGGGTACTCCAAAAACATTCAGTACTTC
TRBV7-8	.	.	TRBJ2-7	CASSLFGVSYEQYF	TGTGCCAGCAGCTTATTTGGCGTTTCCTACGAGCAGTACTTC
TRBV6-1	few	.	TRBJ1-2	CASSETPGQNYGYTF	TGTGCCAGCAGCGAGACCCCGGGACAAAACTATGGCTACACCTTC
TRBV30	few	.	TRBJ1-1	CAWSGTLNTEAFF	TGTGCCTGGTCCGGGACACTGAACACTGAAGCTTTCTTT
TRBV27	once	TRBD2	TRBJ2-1	CASSIFTTSGGPSSYNEQFF	TGTGCCAGCAGCATTTTTACGACTAGCGGGGGGCCCAGCTCCTACAATGAGCAGTTCTTC
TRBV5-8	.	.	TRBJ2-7	CASSRTSYEQYF	TGTGCCAGCAGCAGAACATCCTACGAGCAGTACTTC
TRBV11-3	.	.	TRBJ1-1	CASSLAVNTEAFF	TGTGCCAGCAGCTTAGCGGTGAACACTGAAGCTTTCTTT
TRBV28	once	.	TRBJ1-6	CASSFLNSTGNSPLHF	TGTGCCAGCAGTTTCCTCAACAGTACTGGGAATTCACCCCTCCACTTT
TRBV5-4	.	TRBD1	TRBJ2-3	CASSQGTGDTDTQYF	TGTGCCAGCAGCCAAGGGACAGGCGACACAGATACGCAGTATTTT
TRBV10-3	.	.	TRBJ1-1	CAITSSLNTEAFF	TGTGCCATCACGAGCAGTCTGAACACTGAAGCTTTCTTT
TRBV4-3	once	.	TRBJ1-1	CVSSQDRNTEAFF	TGCGTCAGCAGCCAGGACAGGAACACTGAAGCTTTCTTT
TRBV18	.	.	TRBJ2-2	CASSPTTANTGELFF	TGTGCCAGCTCACCAACCACAGCTAACACCGGGGAGCTGTTTTTT
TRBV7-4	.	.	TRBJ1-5	CASSLGQSSNQPQHF	TGTGCCAGCAGCTTAGGACAGTCTAGCAATCAGCCCCAGCATTTT
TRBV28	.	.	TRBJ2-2	CASEVYRGLNTGELFF	TGTGCCAGCGAAGTCTACCGGGGGCTGAACACCGGGGAGCTGTTTTTT
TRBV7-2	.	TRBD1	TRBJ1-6	CASSSRQGRSPLHF	TGTGCCAGCAGTTCTCGACAGGGAAGGTCACCCCTCCACTTT
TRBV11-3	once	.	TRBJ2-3	CASSKRPGLNTDTQYF	TGTGCCAGCAGCAAGCGGCCGGGACTGAACACAGATACGCAGTATTTT
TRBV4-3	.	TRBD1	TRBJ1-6	CASSPQGARSYNSPLHF	TGCGCCAGCAGCCCCCAGGGGGCACGTTCCTATAATTCACCCCTCCACTTT
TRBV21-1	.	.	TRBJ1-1	CASSKLSLGRGNTEAFF	TGTGCCAGCAGCAAACTTAGTCTCGGCAGGGGGAACACTGAAGCTTTCTTT
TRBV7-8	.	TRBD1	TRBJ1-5	CASSFDRVGSNQPQHF	TGTGCCAGCAGCTTCGACAGGGTTGGTAGCAATCAGCCCCAGCATTTT
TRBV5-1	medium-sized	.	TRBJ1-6	CASRPGTYSNSPLHF	TGCGCCAGCAGACCAGGAACTTACAGTAATTCACCCCTCCACTTT
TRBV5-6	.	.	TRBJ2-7	CASSPGAYSYEQYF	TGTGCCAGCAGCCCCGGAGCCTACTCCTACGAGCAGTACTTC
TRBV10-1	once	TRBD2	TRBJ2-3	CASSESASGGTDTQYF	TGCGCCAGCAGTGAGTCGGCTAGCGGGGGCACAGATACGCAGTATTTT
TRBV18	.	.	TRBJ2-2	CASSPGNSGELFF	TGTGCCAGCTCACCAGGGAATTCCGGGGAGCTGTTTTTT
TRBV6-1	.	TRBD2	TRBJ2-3	CASSEVGGVYTQYF	TGTGCCAGCAGTGAAGTGGGGGGGGTGTATACGCAGTATTTT
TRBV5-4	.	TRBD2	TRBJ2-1	CASSTPFSGGSSYNEQFF	TGTGCCAGCAGCACGCCTTTCTCGGGGGGGAGCTCCTACAATGAGCAGTTCTTC
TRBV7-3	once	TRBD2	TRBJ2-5	CASSFQGGEGETQYF	TGTGCCAGCAGCTTCCAGGGCGGGGAGGGGGAGACCCAGTACTTC
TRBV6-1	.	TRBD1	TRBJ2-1	CASSDTGGGYNEQFF	TGTGCCAGCAGCGACACAGGGGGTGGCTACAATGAGCAGTTCTTC
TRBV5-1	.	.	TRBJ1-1	CASSPNPDSNTEAFF	TGCGCCAGCAGCCCCAACCCCGACAGTAACACTGAAGCTTTCTTT
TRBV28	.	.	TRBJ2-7	CASSTPRGGSSYEQYF	TGTGCCAGCAGTACTCCCCGGGGAGGTTCCTCCTACGAGCAGTACTTC